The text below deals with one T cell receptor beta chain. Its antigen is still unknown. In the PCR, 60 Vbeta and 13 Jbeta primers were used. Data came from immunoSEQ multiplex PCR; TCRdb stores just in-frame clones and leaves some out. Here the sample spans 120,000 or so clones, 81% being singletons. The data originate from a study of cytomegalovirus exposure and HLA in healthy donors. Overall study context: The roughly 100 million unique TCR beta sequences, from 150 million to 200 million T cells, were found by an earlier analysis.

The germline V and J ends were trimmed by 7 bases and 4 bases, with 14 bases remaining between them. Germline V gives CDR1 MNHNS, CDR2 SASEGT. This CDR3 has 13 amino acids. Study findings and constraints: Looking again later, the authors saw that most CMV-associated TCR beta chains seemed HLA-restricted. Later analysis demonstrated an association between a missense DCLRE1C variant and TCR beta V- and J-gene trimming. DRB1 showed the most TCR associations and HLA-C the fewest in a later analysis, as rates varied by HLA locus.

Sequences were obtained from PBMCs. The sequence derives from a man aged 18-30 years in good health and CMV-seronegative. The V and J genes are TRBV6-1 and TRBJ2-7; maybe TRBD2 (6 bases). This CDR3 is CASTGEGLYEQYF. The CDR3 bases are TGTGCCAGCACGGGAGAGGGATTATACGAGCAGTACTTC.